Included here is one T cell receptor beta chain sequence, with context. Each CDR3 protein gets one entry after TCRdb re-called the 5' RACE reads with MiXCR. The table lists 450,000 to 500,000 distinct CDR3 sequences, over 11% of them singletons. The data were taken from a study of identical twins. J gave up 4 bases and V 3 bases, and 11 bases lay outside the gene matches. This CDR3 comprises 16 residues. Looked up from germline, CDR1 is SGHRS and CDR2 is YFSETQ. Separately, the same data were catalogued under a study of yellow fever vaccine responses in identical twins.

The genes are TRBV5-1 and TRBJ2-3, with TRBD1 matching 7 bases. The sample was CD4+ T cells sorted from blood. The sequence was collected from a woman between 18 and 30 years old in good health. CDR3 in DNA: TGCGCCAGCAGCTCACGCAGGACAGGTCAGGCAGATACGCAGTATTTT. Translated, it gives CASSSRRTGQADTQYF.